Listed below are T cell receptor beta chains from one sample, sequenced in a study of human T cells and chemical hapten exposure. TCRdb independently ran MiXCR on the RACE reads; one entry per CDR3 protein. The sample consists of about 57,000 distinct CDR3 sequences, about 9.3% of them appearing once. Sequencing was performed on whole blood, taken in connection with sensitization to the hapten diphenylcyclopropenone (DPC). These receptors originate from a woman between 40 and 50 years old with alopecia areata. Some clones in this sample may be carry-over from other donors' samples. The conserved cysteine and the conserved F or W are not part of the CDR3 here.

CDR3 protein	CDR3 length	V gene
ASSPPTNTIY	10	TRBV7-8
SVDNRLYTDTQY	12	TRBV29-1
SVANRDSRFGANYGYT	16	TRBV29-1
AISVAGGGTYEQY	13	TRBV10-3
ASSSSGTRGNTQY	13	TRBV19
ASSPQGPDTQY	11	TRBV6-2/TRBV6-3
ATSREGTGDKLIDEQY	16	TRBV15
ASSSSGRGANTEAF	14	TRBV5-4
ASSYAGQLSETQY	13	TRBV6-2/TRBV6-3
ASSDDGTSGSETQY	14	TRBV6-2/TRBV6-3
ASSQVNGQGMAL	12	TRBV7-3
ASSLGARPRETQY	13	TRBV7-7
SARDDRSDTEAF	12	TRBV20-1
ASSGSGGTDTQY	12	TRBV19
ASSSSSSPYEQY	12	TRBV5-4
ASSHPSGGVNTGELF	15	TRBV4-2
ASSKEGRGGSNEKLF	15	TRBV6-5
ASSLYSRQETQY	12	TRBV7-2
ASSPPAGTDTQY	12	TRBV18
ASKVLETQY	9	TRBV25-1
AWSSRGTEYGYT	12	TRBV30
ASSLGHRTDTQY	12	TRBV5-5
ASSRRDRGYISYNSPLH	17	TRBV28
ASTRAPNSPLH	11	TRBV6-5
ASSVGPRPNTEAF	13	TRBV9
ASSVLAGGTDTQY	13	TRBV19
ASSPPNSNEKLF	12	TRBV4-1
ASSLIGTYQETQY	13	TRBV5-1
ASSLDPAGTDTQY	13	TRBV7-8
ASSPEGTGLNEQF	13	TRBV9
ASSLSGPYEQY	11	TRBV12-3/TRBV12-4
ASSPVSGASYGYT	13	TRBV18
SALGRGFYNEQF	12	TRBV20-1
ASSAGPVSSYEQY	13	TRBV7-2
ASNRDRNTEAF	11	TRBV6-2/TRBV6-3
ASSTRLAGARDTQY	14	TRBV7-2
ASKKEWRGYGYT	12	TRBV2
AGIISGNTIY	10	TRBV30
ASSPIPKGADTQY	13	TRBV18
ASSLVAGGEQY	11	TRBV7-9
ASSYSGAHTGELF	13	TRBV12-3/TRBV12-4
ASSRGISSYEQY	12	TRBV12-3/TRBV12-4
ASSWGAGELF	10	TRBV12-3/TRBV12-4
ASSRDRGTEAF	11	TRBV7-7
ASSEGTGGVYEQY	13	TRBV6-1
ASSQGQGAVPAGTGELF	17	TRBV4-1
AISESKQGSSGANVLT	16	TRBV10-3
ASRADGPALH	10	TRBV27
ASNPGGNTEAF	11	TRBV6-5
ASSPAVSRVNEQF	13	TRBV4-1
ASSHIRGSYNEQF	13	TRBV4-2
SAIRTSQETQY	11	TRBV20-1
ATKSGGPGGETQY	13	TRBV7-2
ASSPALAGLTYEQY	14	TRBV5-1
AAKETGGAGEQY	12	TRBV6-6
ASSLEGSSLEF	11	TRBV7-2
ASSMGSFDGYT	11	TRBV19
ASSLLRGSPLH	11	TRBV28